This T cell receptor (beta chain) was captured in a study of technical replicates of blood from a few donors. V dropped 4 bases and J dropped 2 bases, with 13 bases sitting between them. The CDR3 sequence is 15 residues long. CDR1 and CDR2 (germline): SGHRS, YFSETQ. Assay used: immunoSEQ multiplex PCR; TCRdb lists only in-frame clones, some missing. The sample carries about 88,000 clones, 95% recorded once. This chain connects TRBV5-1 to TRBJ2-1; D possibly corresponds to TRBD2 (6 bases). Sequenced sample: T cells isolated from PBMCs. The sequence came from a human donor in good health. The chain's CDR3 is CASSAAQRAYNEQFF. In DNA form, the CDR3 reads TGCGCCAGCAGCGCTGCCCAGCGGGCCTACAATGAGCAGTTCTTC.